These T cell receptor beta chains were read from a single sample in a study of blood T cell repertoires in COVID-19. Sequencing used immunoSEQ multiplex PCR; TCRdb keeps in-frame clones, though not all of them. This sample yields 45,000 to 65,000 clones, of which roughly 80% are seen a single time; around 25% belongs to the top ten. Sample: peripheral blood. These receptors were collected from a human donor in a cohort sampled during active COVID-19. Each CDR3 is given with its conserved first and last residue. A D gene is named only where the DNA matches it firmly. Rows give clone size only sometimes, using once, few, many, or a class for an expanded clone.

14 TRBJ1-1 TRBD1 TRBV5-6 NA CASSVGTGDTEAFF TGTGCCAGCAGCGTTGGGACAGGGGACACTGAAGCTTTCTTT
14 TRBJ2-7 NA TRBV5-1 NA CASSLGGGGHEQYF TGCGCCAGCAGCTTAGGAGGGGGGGGGCACGAGCAGTACTTC
16 TRBJ1-1 NA TRBV4-2 few CASSQERRQGGGEAFF TGTGCCAGCAGCCAAGAGAGGCGGCAGGGAGGGGGTGAAGCTTTCTTT
13 TRBJ1-5 NA TRBV6-5 NA CASSYGQSQPQHF TGTGCCAGCAGTTACGGACAATCTCAGCCCCAGCATTTT
15 TRBJ1-3 NA TRBV18 NA CASSPQTGTGNTIYF TGTGCCAGCTCACCCCAAACAGGGACTGGAAACACCATATATTTT
14 TRBJ2-1 TRBD1 TRBV18 few CASSHDRVYNEQFF TGTGCCAGCTCACATGACAGGGTATACAATGAGCAGTTCTTC
16 TRBJ2-7 TRBD2 TRBV6-5 NA CASSYSGGESSYEQYF TGTGCCAGCAGTTACTCGGGGGGGGAGAGCTCCTACGAGCAGTACTTC
17 TRBJ2-7 NA TRBV23-1 NA CASSQSWAQGIPYEQYF TGCGCCAGCAGTCAATCGTGGGCCCAGGGGATACCCTACGAGCAGTACTTC
12 TRBJ1-5 NA TRBV19 NA CATARGNQPQHF TGTGCCACCGCACGGGGCAATCAGCCCCAGCATTTT
13 TRBJ2-3 TRBD2 TRBV7-2 once CASQRGSTDTQYF TGTGCCAGTCAGCGGGGGAGCACAGATACGCAGTATTTT
14 TRBJ1-2 NA TRBV2 NA CASREGGGNYGYTF TGTGCCAGCAGGGAAGGGGGAGGGAACTATGGCTACACCTTC
13 TRBJ2-2 NA TRBV18 NA CASSPAGTGELFF TGTGCCAGCTCACCCGCGGGAACCGGGGAGCTGTTTTTT
13 TRBJ1-5 TRBD1 TRBV30 NA CAWSEGAGQPQHF TGTGCCTGGAGTGAGGGGGCTGGGCAGCCCCAGCATTTT
17 TRBJ2-1 NA TRBV5-5 NA CASSRIAGSTSYNEQFF TGTGCCAGCAGCCGCATCGCGGGCTCAACCTCCTACAATGAGCAGTTCTTC
12 TRBJ1-1 TRBD1 TRBV6-1 once CASSEPSGGAFF TGTGCCAGCAGTGAACCCTCAGGGGGAGCTTTCTTT
14 TRBJ2-7 NA TRBV2 NA CASRRLVLSYEQYF TGTGCCAGCAGAAGACTAGTCCTCTCCTACGAGCAGTACTTC
15 TRBJ1-1 NA TRBV3-1/TRBV3-2 NA CASSRALGVGTEAFF TGTGCCAGCAGCCGAGCTTTAGGGGTTGGAACTGAAGCTTTCTTT
13 TRBJ1-1 NA TRBV7-2 NA CASRLDSMTEAFF TGTGCCAGCAGACTGGACAGTATGACTGAAGCTTTCTTT
15 TRBJ2-3 NA TRBV7-3 NA CASSSSRTSTDTQYF TGTGCCAGCAGCTCCTCTAGGACTAGCACAGATACGCAGTATTTT
18 TRBJ2-1 NA TRBV18 few CASSPPEGEARVNNEQFF TGTGCCAGCTCACCACCCGAGGGGGAAGCGAGAGTTAACAATGAGCAGTTCTTC
15 TRBJ2-5 TRBD1 TRBV10-3 NA CAISEPLDRGGTQYF TGTGCCATCAGTGAGCCTTTGGACAGGGGAGGGACCCAGTACTTC
14 TRBJ2-2 TRBD2 TRBV28 NA CASSSSGSTGELFF TGTGCCAGCAGTTCAAGCGGGAGTACCGGGGAGCTGTTTTTT
14 TRBJ2-1 NA TRBV4-1 NA CASSQAWAMYEQFF TGCGCCAGCAGCCAAGCCTGGGCTATGTATGAGCAGTTCTTC
11 TRBJ1-2 TRBD1 TRBV20-1 NA CSAGQGRGYTF TGCAGTGCGGGACAGGGACGAGGCTACACCTTC
18 TRBJ2-4 TRBD2 TRBV27 NA CASSPVARREGPKNIQYF TGTGCCAGCAGTCCGGTAGCAAGGAGGGAGGGCCCCAAAAACATTCAGTACTTC
13 TRBJ1-1 NA TRBV27 NA CASCALWNTEAFF TGTGCCAGCTGCGCTTTATGGAACACTGAAGCTTTCTTT
15 TRBJ2-7 TRBD2 TRBV3-1/TRBV3-2 NA CASSPWERGRYEQYF TGTGCCAGCAGCCCTTGGGAGCGGGGGAGATACGAGCAGTACTTC
18 TRBJ2-5 TRBD2 TRBV11-2 NA CASSLFGGGREGLETQYF TGTGCCAGCAGCTTATTTGGTGGGGGCCGGGAGGGCCTCGAGACCCAGTACTTC
15 TRBJ1-5 NA TRBV4-1 NA CASSPGLRGGQPQHF TGCGCCAGCAGCCCAGGCCTCAGGGGTGGACAGCCCCAGCATTTT
13 TRBJ1-1 NA TRBV10-1 few CASRRQANTEAFF TGCGCCAGCAGACGACAGGCCAACACTGAAGCTTTCTTT
14 TRBJ1-2 TRBD1 TRBV18 NA CASSPGQGYGGYTF TGTGCCAGCTCACCGGGACAGGGATATGGGGGCTACACCTTC
13 TRBJ1-1 NA TRBV30 NA CAWKRGGLTEAFF TGTGCCTGGAAACGGGGAGGGCTTACTGAAGCTTTCTTT
14 TRBJ2-7 TRBD1 TRBV6-5 once CASSRDRTFYEQYF TGTGCCAGCTCCCGGGACAGGACCTTCTACGAGCAGTACTTC
14 TRBJ2-7 NA TRBV13 NA CASRPNQGAYEQYF TGTGCCAGCAGGCCCAATCAGGGTGCCTACGAGCAGTACTTC
14 TRBJ1-5 NA TRBV28 NA CASSLKPSAEPQHF TGTGCCAGCAGTTTAAAACCCAGTGCAGAGCCCCAGCATTTT
14 TRBJ1-1 NA TRBV27 NA CASSLGGGLTEAFF TGTGCCAGCAGTTTGGGCGGAGGATTGACTGAAGCTTTCTTT
13 TRBJ1-2 NA TRBV21-1 NA CASSGSSDYGYTF TGTGCCAGTTCAGGGTCATCGGACTATGGCTACACCTTC
16 TRBJ2-1 NA TRBV10-1 NA CASSDAAASSYNEQFF TGCGCCAGCAGTGACGCAGCGGCGAGCTCCTACAATGAGCAGTTCTTC
15 TRBJ1-1 NA TRBV9 NA CASSPLPQGDTEAFF TGTGCCAGCAGCCCACTGCCGCAAGGAGACACTGAAGCTTTCTTT
13 TRBJ1-1 NA TRBV7-9 NA CASSQMEGTEAFF TGTGCCAGCAGCCAGATGGAGGGCACTGAAGCTTTCTTT
14 TRBJ2-5 TRBD2 TRBV5-1 NA CASSLGLAVETQYF TGCGCCAGCAGCTTGGGGCTAGCGGTAGAGACCCAGTACTTC
13 TRBJ2-7 NA TRBV3-1/TRBV3-2 NA CASSQSRGNEQYF TGTGCCAGCAGCCAGTCCAGGGGCAACGAGCAGTACTTC
12 TRBJ1-1 NA TRBV6-5 NA CASSYQDTEAFF TGTGCCAGCAGTTATCAGGACACCGAAGCTTTCTTT
14 TRBJ1-4 NA TRBV27 NA CAIPQGSGGEKLFF TGTGCCATCCCACAGGGAAGTGGGGGAGAAAAACTGTTTTTT
18 TRBJ1-2 TRBD1 TRBV16 NA CASSPTGTALRRYQGYTF TGTGCCAGCAGCCCGACCGGGACAGCCTTAAGAAGGTATCAGGGCTACACCTTC
17 TRBJ2-4 NA TRBV5-1 once CASSLPRDGGAKNIQYF TGCGCCAGCAGCTTGCCCCGGGACGGAGGGGCCAAAAACATTCAGTACTTC
17 TRBJ2-5 TRBD2 TRBV5-1 NA CASSGGLAGARGETQYF TGCGCCAGCAGCGGCGGGCTAGCGGGGGCCCGGGGGGAGACCCAGTACTTC
15 TRBJ1-2 TRBD1 TRBV14 NA CASSQGQGFIYGYTF TGTGCCAGCAGCCAAGGACAGGGTTTCATCTATGGCTACACCTTC
15 TRBJ1-5 TRBD1 TRBV30 NA CAWSPGQGVNQPQHF TGTGCCTGGAGTCCGGGACAGGGGGTGAATCAGCCCCAGCATTTT
13 TRBJ2-2 NA TRBV12-3/TRBV12-4 few CASKGLDTGELFF TGTGCCAGCAAAGGACTGGACACCGGGGAGCTGTTTTTT
13 TRBJ1-1 NA TRBV19 NA CASSDRLNTEAFF TGTGCCAGTAGTGACAGGTTAAACACTGAAGCTTTCTTT
15 TRBJ2-1 TRBD1 TRBV11-1 NA CASSFRQGVYNEQFF TGTGCCAGCAGCTTCAGACAGGGCGTCTACAATGAGCAGTTCTTC
13 TRBJ2-7 TRBD2 TRBV11-2 medium-sized CASSTGLASEQYF TGTGCCAGCAGCACCGGACTAGCGAGCGAGCAGTACTTC
14 TRBJ1-6 NA TRBV9 NA CASSVEEGISPLHF TGTGCCAGCAGCGTAGAGGAGGGGATCTCACCCCTCCACTTT
16 TRBJ2-3 TRBD2 TRBV7-3 NA CASSSGLAGRTDTQYF TGTGCCAGCAGCTCGGGACTAGCGGGACGCACAGATACGCAGTATTTT
15 TRBJ1-4 NA TRBV5-6 once CASSSVDSLNEKLFF TGTGCCAGCAGCTCGGTCGACAGCCTTAATGAAAAACTGTTTTTT